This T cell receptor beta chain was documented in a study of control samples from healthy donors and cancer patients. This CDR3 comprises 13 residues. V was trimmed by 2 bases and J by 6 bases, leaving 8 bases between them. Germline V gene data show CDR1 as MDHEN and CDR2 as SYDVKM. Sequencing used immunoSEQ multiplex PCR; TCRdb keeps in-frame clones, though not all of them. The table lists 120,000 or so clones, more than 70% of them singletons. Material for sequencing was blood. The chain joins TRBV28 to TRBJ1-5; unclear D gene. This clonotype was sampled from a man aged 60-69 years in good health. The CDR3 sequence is CASSLNSGQPQHF. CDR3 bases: TGTGCCAGCAGTTTAAATTCGGGTCAGCCCCAGCATTTT. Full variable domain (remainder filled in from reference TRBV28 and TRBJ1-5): DVKVTQSSRYLVKRTGEKVFLECVQDMDHENMFWYRQDPGLGLRLIYFSYDVKMKEKGDIPEGYSVSREKKERFSLILESASTNQTSMYLCASSLNSGQPQHFGDGTRLSIL.